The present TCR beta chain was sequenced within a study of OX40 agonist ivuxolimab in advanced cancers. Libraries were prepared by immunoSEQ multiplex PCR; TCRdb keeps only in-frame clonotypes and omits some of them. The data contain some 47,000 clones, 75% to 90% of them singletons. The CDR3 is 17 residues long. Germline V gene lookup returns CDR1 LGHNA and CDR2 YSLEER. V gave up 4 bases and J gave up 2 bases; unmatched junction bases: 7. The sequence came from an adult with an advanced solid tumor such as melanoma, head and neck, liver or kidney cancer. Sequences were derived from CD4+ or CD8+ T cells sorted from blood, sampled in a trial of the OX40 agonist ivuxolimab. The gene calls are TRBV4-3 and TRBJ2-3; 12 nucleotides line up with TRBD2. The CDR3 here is CASSPDTSGRPTDTQYF. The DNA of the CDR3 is TGCGCCAGCAGCCCTGACACTAGCGGGAGGCCCACAGATACGCAGTATTTT.